The 8 T cell receptor beta chains below were found in one sample sequenced in a study of beta chain features in type 1 diabetes. Sequenced material consisted of expressed TCRB transcripts (all of the isolated RNA was reverse transcribed). Sequenced by immunoSEQ multiplex PCR; TCRdb stores in-frame clones only, minus some. The data hold hundreds of thousands of clones, with around 30% observed a single time. Sequenced material: naive CD4+ T cells from blood. These receptors were obtained from a man aged 18 to 29 in good health.

This sequence joins TRBV14 and TRBJ1-2; D is unresolved. V lost 2 bases and J lost 6, with 13 bases in between. CDR1 and CDR2 (germline): SGHDN, FVKESK. This CDR3 is 14 amino acids long. CDR3 DNA: TGTGCCAGCAGCCAACAACTCGGCATCCATGGCTACACCTTC. It yields the protein CASSQQLGIHGYTF.

The rearrangement joins TRBV19 to TRBJ2-1; 8 nucleotides agree with TRBD2. The CDR3 spans 14 residues. Germline V gene sequence: CDR1 LNHDA, CDR2 SQIVND (reference sequence). Trimming removed 3 bases from V and 6 bases from J; junction bases left unmatched: 4. Written as DNA, the CDR3 is TGTGCCAGTAGTATGAGCGGGAGAGGCAATGAGCAGTTCTTC. It translates to CASSMSGRGNEQFF.

This clone was counted between two and nine times. This CDR3 reads CASSFIFAGEDVETQYF. CDR3 coding DNA: TGTGCCAGCAGCTTCATTTTCGCGGGAGAAGATGTTGAGACCCAGTACTTC. The chain is built from TRBV7-6 and TRBJ2-5; 7 bases are shared with TRBD2. The V gene's germline CDR1 is SGHVS and CDR2 FNYEAQ. J lost 5 bases, V lost 3 bases, and 15 bases had no gene match. The CDR3 covers 17 residues.

Remarks on this clone: The sample contains more than one DNA sequence encoding this CDR3. This chain connects TRBV2 to TRBJ2-3, with D perhaps being TRBD1 or TRBD2 (5 bases each). The CDR3 spans 14 residues. The V gene's germline CDR1 is SNHLY and CDR2 FYNNEI. Trimming removed 3 bases from V and 1 base from J, with 8 bases in between. In nucleotides, the CDR3 is TGTGCCAGCAGTGACCAGGGAGGCACAGATACGCAGTATTTT. Translated, it gives CASSDQGGTDTQYF.

V is TRBV9 and J is TRBJ2-7; maybe TRBD1 (5 bases). CDR1 and CDR2 from the germline V gene are SGDLS and YYNGEE. The length of the CDR3 is 13 residues. The V and J ends lost 4 bases and 4 bases respectively, with 12 bases between them. This chain's CDR3 is CASSLIPGYEQYF. DNA of the CDR3: TGTGCCAGCAGCTTAATTCCAGGGTACGAGCAGTACTTC.

Comments on this clone: A read error is possible here, since a much larger clone lies one base away. Other nucleotide sequences in the sample specify the same CDR3. V and J are TRBV7-9 and TRBJ1-2, with unresolved D. Germline V gene lookup returns CDR1 SEHNR and CDR2 FQNEAQ (reference sequence). V was cut by 1 base and J by 4 bases, with 4 bases left in between. The CDR3 loop spans 12 amino acids. The CDR3 reads CASSLDGYGYTF. The CDR3 DNA follows: TGTGCCAGCAGCTTAGACGGCTATGGCTACACCTTC.

J is TRBJ2-2 and V is TRBV28; possible D gene TRBD2, 5 bases. CDR1 and CDR2 from the germline V gene are MDHEN and SYDVKM. This CDR3 region has 17 residues. V was shortened by 8 bases and J by 1 base, with 20 bases between the two germline ends. The CDR3 bases are TGTGCCAGCGGGCAGGCCCGGTGGGAGAAGAACACCGGGGAGCTGTTTTTT. Translation: CASGQARWEKNTGELFF.

This clone was seen a handful of times. V usage is TRBV6-5 and J usage is TRBJ1-2; D is possibly TRBD1 (5 bases). The V gene's germline CDR1 is MNHEY and CDR2 SVGAGI. The germline V and J ends were trimmed by 6 bases and 2 bases, with 16 bases remaining between them. This CDR3 has 15 amino acids. The DNA for the CDR3 is TGTGCCAGCAGCTCCTGGGGGGAGGGGAACTATGGCTACACCTTC. Amino acid sequence: CASSSWGEGNYGYTF.